This T cell receptor beta chain derives from a study of neurological immune-mediated disorders. Study-wide points: Multiple sclerosis was found to have the least TCR clonal expansion, below healthy controls, and HTLV-1-associated myelopathy the most. When the repertoires were grouped phylogenetically, those of 18 of the 34 multiple sclerosis patients came together in a single cluster of related CDR3 sequences, which points to a possible repertoire-level signature.

5'RACE with 10-nucleotide random UMIs produced the cDNA. TCRdb reprocessed the 5' RACE reads via MiXCR and lists one record per CDR3 protein. There are roughly 38,000 distinct CDR3 sequences in the sample; 2.5% occur only once, and approximately 12% lies in the top ten. This clonotype was picked up many times. Its specificity is not known. Per the germline V gene, CDR1 is DFQATT and CDR2 is SNEGSKA (reference sequence). Trimming at V came to 0 bases and at J to 2 bases, leaving 2 bases not matched to a gene. This CDR3 is built from 14 residues. Unsorted libraries were generated from 2 million PBMCs held at -80 degrees C.

This receptor was taken from a man aged 25-45 years with multiple sclerosis. The chain links TRBV20-1 to TRBJ2-7; 9 bases map to TRBD2. The sequenced sample consisted of PBMCs. The chain's CDR3 is CSARDSSGTYEQYF. The CDR3 coding sequence is TGCAGTGCTAGAGATTCTAGCGGGACCTACGAGCAGTACTTC.